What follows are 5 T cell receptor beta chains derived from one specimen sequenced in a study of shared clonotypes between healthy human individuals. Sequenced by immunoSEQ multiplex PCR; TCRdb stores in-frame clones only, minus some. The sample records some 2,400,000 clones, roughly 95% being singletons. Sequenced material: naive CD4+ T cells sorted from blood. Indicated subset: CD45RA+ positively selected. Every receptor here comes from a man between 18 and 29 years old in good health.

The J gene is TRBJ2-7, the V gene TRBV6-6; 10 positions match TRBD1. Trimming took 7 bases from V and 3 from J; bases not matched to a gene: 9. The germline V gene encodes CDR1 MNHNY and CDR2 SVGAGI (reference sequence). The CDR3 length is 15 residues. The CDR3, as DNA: TGTGCCAGCACCGGACAGGGGGACTTTTTCTACGAGCAGTACTTC. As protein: CASTGQGDFFYEQYF.

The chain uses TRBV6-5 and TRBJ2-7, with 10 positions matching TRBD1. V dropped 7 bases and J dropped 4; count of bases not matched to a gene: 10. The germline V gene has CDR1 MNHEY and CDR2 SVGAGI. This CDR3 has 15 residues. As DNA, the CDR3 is TGTGCCAGCACCCTCTATGGGACAGGGGTTTACGAGCAGTACTTC. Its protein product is CASTLYGTGVYEQYF.

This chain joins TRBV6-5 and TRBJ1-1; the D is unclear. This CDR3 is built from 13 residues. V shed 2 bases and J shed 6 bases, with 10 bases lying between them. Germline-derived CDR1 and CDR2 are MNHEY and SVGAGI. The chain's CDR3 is CASSYGEGAEAFF. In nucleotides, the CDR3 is TGTGCCAGCAGTTACGGGGAGGGAGCTGAAGCTTTCTTT.

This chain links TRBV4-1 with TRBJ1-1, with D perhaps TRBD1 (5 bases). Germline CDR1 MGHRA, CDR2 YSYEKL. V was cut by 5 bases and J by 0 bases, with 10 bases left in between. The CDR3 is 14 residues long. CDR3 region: CASSREGLNTEAFF. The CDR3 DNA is TGCGCCAGCAGCAGGGAGGGGCTGAACACTGAAGCTTTCTTT.

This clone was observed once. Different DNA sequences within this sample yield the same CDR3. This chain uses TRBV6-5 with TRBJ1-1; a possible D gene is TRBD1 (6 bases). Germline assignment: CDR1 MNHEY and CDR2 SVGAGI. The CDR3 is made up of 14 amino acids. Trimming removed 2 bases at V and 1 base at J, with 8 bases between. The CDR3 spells CASSYGTPNTEAFF. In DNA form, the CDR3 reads TGTGCCAGCAGTTACGGGACACCGAACACTGAAGCTTTCTTT.